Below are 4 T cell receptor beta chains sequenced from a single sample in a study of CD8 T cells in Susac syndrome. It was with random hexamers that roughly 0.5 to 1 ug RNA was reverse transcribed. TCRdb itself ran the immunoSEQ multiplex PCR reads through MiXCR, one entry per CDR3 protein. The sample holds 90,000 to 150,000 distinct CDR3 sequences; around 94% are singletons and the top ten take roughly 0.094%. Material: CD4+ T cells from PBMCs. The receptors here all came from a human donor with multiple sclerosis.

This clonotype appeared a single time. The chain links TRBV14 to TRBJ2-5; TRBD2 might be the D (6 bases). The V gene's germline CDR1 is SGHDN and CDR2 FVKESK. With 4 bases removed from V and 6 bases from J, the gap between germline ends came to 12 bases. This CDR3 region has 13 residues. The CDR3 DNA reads TGTGCCAGCAGCCCGTCCGGACTACAGACCCAGTACTTC. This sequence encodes CASSPSGLQTQYF.

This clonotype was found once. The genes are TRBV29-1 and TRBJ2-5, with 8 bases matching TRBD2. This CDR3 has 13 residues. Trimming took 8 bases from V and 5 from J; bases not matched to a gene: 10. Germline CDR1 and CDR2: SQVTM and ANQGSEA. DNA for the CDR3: TGCAGCCTTTCCGGGGGGGGCGTGGAGACCCAGTACTTC. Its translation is CSLSGGGVETQYF.

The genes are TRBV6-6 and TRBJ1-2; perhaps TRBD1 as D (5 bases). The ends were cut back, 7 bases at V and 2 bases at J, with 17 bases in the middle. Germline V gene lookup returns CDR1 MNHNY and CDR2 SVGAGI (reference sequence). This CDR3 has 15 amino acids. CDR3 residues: CASTRNGQINYGYTF. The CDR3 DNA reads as TGTGCCAGCACGAGAAACGGACAAATCAACTATGGCTACACCTTC.

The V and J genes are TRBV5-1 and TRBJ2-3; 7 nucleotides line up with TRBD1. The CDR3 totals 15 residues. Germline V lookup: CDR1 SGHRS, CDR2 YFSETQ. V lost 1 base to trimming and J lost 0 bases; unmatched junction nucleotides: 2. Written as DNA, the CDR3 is TGCGCCAGCAGCTTGCCGGGACAGAGCACAGATACGCAGTATTTT. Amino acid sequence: CASSLPGQSTDTQYF. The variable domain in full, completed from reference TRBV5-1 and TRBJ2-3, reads KAGVTQTPRYLIKTRGQQVTLSCSPISGHRSVSWYQQTPGQGLQFLFEYFSETQRNKGNFPGRFSGRQFSNSRSEMNVSTLELGDSALYLCASSLPGQSTDTQYFGPGTRLTVL.